This TCR beta chain was recorded in a study of T cells in Graves' hyperthyroidism and ophthalmopathy (dated by TCRdb to the late 2010s). Background for the entire study: Peripheral blood was collected at initial diagnosis, before any treatment. A discovery cohort of fewer than 110 patients, 43 with Graves' ophthalmopathy and 57 with stable Graves' hyperthyroidism, was used to find distinguishing TCR V-J signatures. Prospective prediction of ophthalmopathy was tested in an independent validation cohort consisting of 18 to 20 hyperthyroidism patients and around 17 patients who later progressed to ophthalmopathy. The approximately 95 discovery patients were divided at random into training and test sets in a 7:3 ratio. In several Graves' hyperthyroidism patients, the study also compared T-cell repertoires from thyroid tissue with T-cell repertoires from blood. After blood sampling, hyperthyroidism patients were treated with methimazole at a starting dose of 30 mg daily, and ophthalmopathy patients were treated with high-dose intravenous methylprednisolone. TCR Vbeta CDR3 sequencing of around 130 peripheral blood samples (more than 40 ophthalmopathy, 75 hyperthyroidism and some 17 progressor patients) is reported in the paper.

The TCR beta CDR3 regions were amplified from RNA transcripts. The first round of RT-PCR for the TCR CDR3 was performed with the HTBI primer set and the Qiagen OneStep RT-PCR kit. Libraries were constructed in a second round of multiplex PCR, after which size selection and purification were carried out. Paired-end sequencing of the libraries was performed with 100 bp reads on an Illumina HiSeq2000. The authors' pipeline ran thus. SOAPnuke was used to process the raw data, throwing out any read that contained adapters or uncalled bases, had a mean Phred below 15, or lacked an exact constant-primer or identifier match. High-quality paired reads were merged with COPE v1.2.5, and unique nucleotide sequences were defined as clonotypes. Clonotypes were aligned to IMGT TRBV, TRBD and TRBJ reference segments using MiTCR v1.1. The analysis was restricted to V-J combinations with a frequency above 0.0001, which together covered 98% to 99.2% of the repertoires. A TCS score was defined as the ratio of F50 (clonal expansion) to E x V (chaos), with BLOSUM62-based TCRdist applied between CDR3 peptides within each V-J. Welch's t-statistics and random forest reduced 500 to 550 V-J features to roughly 13, which were used in a naive Bayes classifier (R e1071). The public reads were reprocessed in TCRdb via fastp at Q25 and MiXCR, keeping in-frame beta chains. Entries that share a CDR3 protein sequence are merged under the most common genes and DNA. The V and J calls, along with clone size, are taken from TCRdb and not from the paper's own processing. The sample table holds about 400,000 distinct CDR3 sequences, of which 20% to 25% were seen once. The top ten hold over 70% of the sample.

The CDR3 starts with the cysteine, ends with the phenylalanine, and has 14 residues. Only the CDR3 DNA is retained, 42 bases long and in frame from the first base. Clipping removes 5 bases from V and 5 bases from J, with 6 as the unmatched junction base count. The CDR1 and CDR2 encoded by the germline V gene are KGHSH and LQKENI. The study at large found these results: No statistical method was used to fix the sample size in advance, and group allocation was not hidden from the investigators. In validation, the model predicted progression to ophthalmopathy a median of roughly 6.5 months before onset, with roughly 70% sensitivity and almost 75% specificity. In cross-validation, a model built on a 13 V-J signature told ophthalmopathy apart from stable hyperthyroidism with just under 90% sensitivity and about 81% specificity, and in testing the same model reached 80%/75%. Most expanded thyroid clonotypes (frequency above 0.001) were also detected in blood, a finding suggesting that blood repertoires may reflect thyroid immune responses.

Graves' hyperthyroidism was defined as stable when no progression to ophthalmopathy occurred over 18 months of follow-up. Hyperthyroidism patients were newly diagnosed, with disease duration under 2 months, and aged 18 to 65 years. Any patient with an uncontrolled infection, another autoimmune disease, pregnancy or lactation was excluded. Diagnoses were established on the basis of clinical symptoms, serum thyroxine and TRAb, thyroid ultrasound, and orbital computed tomography. PBMCs were separated from approximately 10 ml of fresh peripheral blood using Ficoll-Paque density gradient centrifugation. Trizol reagent was used to extract total RNA, and RNA quality was then checked on an Agilent 2100 Bioanalyzer. This clonotype was detected ten times or more. This receptor's antigen is unknown. No base quality information exists; no much larger clone differs at one position.

The sequence was obtained from a man aged 50-60 years with Graves' hyperthyroidism. Sequencing was done on a sample of blood. Recombination linked TRBV18 to TRBJ1-1; TRBD1 fits 9 bases in the junction. The nucleotides read TGTGCCAGCTCATCTTACAGGGGGCTTACTGAAGCTTTCTTT. Protein translation: CASSSYRGLTEAFF.